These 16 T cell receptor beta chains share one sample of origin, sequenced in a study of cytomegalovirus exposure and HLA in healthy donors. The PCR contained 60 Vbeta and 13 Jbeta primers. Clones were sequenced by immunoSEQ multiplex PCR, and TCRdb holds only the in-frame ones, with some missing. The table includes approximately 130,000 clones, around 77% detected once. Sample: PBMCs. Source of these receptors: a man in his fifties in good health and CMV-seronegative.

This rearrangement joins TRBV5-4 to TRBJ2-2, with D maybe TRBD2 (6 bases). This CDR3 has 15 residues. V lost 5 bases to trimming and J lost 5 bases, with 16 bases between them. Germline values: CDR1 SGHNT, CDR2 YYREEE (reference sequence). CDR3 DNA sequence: TGTGCCAGCAGACTTGCGGGAATGGCTACCGGGGAGCTGTTTTTT. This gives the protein CASRLAGMATGELFF.

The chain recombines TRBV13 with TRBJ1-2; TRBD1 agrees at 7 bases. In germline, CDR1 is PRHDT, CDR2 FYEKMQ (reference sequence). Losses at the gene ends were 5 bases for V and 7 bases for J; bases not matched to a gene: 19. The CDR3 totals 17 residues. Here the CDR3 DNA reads TGTGCCAGCAGCATAATAAGACAGGGCCGAGAGGGACGTGGCTACACCTTC. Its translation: CASSIIRQGREGRGYTF.

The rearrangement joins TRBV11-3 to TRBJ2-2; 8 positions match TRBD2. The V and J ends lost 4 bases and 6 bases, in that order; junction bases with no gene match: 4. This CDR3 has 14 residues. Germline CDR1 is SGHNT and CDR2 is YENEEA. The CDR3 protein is CASSWTSSAGELFF. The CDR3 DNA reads TGTGCCAGCAGCTGGACTAGCTCAGCCGGGGAGCTGTTTTTT. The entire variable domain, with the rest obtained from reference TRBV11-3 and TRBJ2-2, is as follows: EAGVVQSPRYKIIEKKQPVAFWCNPISGHNTLYWYLQNLGQGPELLIRYENEEAVDDSQLPKDRFSAERLKGVDSTLKIQPAELGDSAVYLCASSWTSSAGELFFGEGSRLTVL.

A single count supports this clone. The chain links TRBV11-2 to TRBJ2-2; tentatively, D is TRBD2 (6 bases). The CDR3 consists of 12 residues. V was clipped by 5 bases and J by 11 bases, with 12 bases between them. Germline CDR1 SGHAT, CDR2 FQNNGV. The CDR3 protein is CASSRRGFELFF. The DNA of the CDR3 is TGTGCCAGCAGCCGACGGGGGTTTGAGCTGTTTTTT.

The chain's CDR3 is CASRNSGRGSGANVLTF. Written as DNA, the CDR3 is TGTGCCAGTAGAAACAGCGGGAGAGGCTCTGGGGCCAACGTCCTGACTTTC. This chain joins TRBV19 and TRBJ2-6, with 8 bases identical to TRBD2. Germline V CDR1 and CDR2: LNHDA, SQIVND (reference sequence). This CDR3 spans 17 amino acids. The J segment lost 0 bases and the V segment lost 6 bases, leaving 7 bases of the junction unmatched.

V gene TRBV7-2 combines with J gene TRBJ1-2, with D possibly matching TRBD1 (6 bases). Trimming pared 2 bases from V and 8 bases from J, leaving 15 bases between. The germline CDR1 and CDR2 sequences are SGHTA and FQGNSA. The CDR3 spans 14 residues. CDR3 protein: CASSLYREPGGYTF. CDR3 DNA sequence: TGTGCCAGCAGCTTATACAGGGAACCGGGGGGCTACACCTTC.

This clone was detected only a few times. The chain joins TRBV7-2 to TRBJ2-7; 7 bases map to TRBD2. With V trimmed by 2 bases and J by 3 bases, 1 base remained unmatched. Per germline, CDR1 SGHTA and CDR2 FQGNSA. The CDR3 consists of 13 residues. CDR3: CASSLLAVYEQYF. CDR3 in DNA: TGTGCCAGCAGCTTACTAGCGGTCTACGAGCAGTACTTC. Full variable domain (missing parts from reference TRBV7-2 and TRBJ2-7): GAGVSQSPSNKVTEKGKDVELRCDPISGHTALYWYRQSLGQGLEFLIYFQGNSAPDKSGLPSDRFSAERTGGSVSTLTIQRTQQEDSAVYLCASSLLAVYEQYFGPGTRLTVT.

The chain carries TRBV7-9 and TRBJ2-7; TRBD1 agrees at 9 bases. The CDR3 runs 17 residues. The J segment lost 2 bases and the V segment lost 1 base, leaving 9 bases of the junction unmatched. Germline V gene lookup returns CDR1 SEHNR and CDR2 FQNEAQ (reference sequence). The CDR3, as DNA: TGTGCCAGCAGCTTAGGTGGGGGTCGGACAGGGGCCTACGAGCAGTACTTC. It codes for CASSLGGGRTGAYEQYF. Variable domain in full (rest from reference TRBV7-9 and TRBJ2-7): DTGVSQNPRHKITKRGQNVTFRCDPISEHNRLYWYRQTLGQGPEFLTYFQNEAQLEKSRLLSDRFSAERPKGSFSTLEIQRTEQGDSAMYLCASSLGGGRTGAYEQYFGPGTRLTVT.

The CDR3 is CASSLPGNEQFF. For the CDR3, the DNA is TGTGCCAGCAGCCTGCCGGGGAATGAGCAGTTCTTC. The chain uses TRBV7-2 and TRBJ2-1; TRBD2 might be the D (5 bases). V lost 5 bases to trimming and J lost 7 bases, with 9 bases between them. Germline CDR1 and CDR2: SGHTA and FQGNSA. The CDR3 has 12 amino acids.

Written as DNA, the CDR3 is TGCGCCAGCAGCCTGGCTAGCGGGAGGGCCACCGGGGAGCTGTTTTTT. It codes for CASSLASGRATGELFF. This rearrangement joins TRBV5-1 to TRBJ2-2; TRBD2 matches at 12 bases. The V gene's germline CDR1 is SGHRS and CDR2 YFSETQ. The CDR3 consists of 16 residues. The V segment lost 4 bases and the J segment 4 bases; nucleotides outside the gene matches: 5.

CDR3 in DNA: TGTGCCAGCAGTCCCAGGGGTGGCATAATCACGCGGGAGACCCAGTACTTC. Protein: CASSPRGGIITRETQYF. The chain has TRBV11-2 and TRBJ2-5, with D possibly TRBD1 on 6 matching bases. The length of the CDR3 is 17 residues. The germline gives CDR1 SGHAT, CDR2 FQNNGV. V lost 6 bases to trimming and J lost 5 bases, with 25 bases between them.

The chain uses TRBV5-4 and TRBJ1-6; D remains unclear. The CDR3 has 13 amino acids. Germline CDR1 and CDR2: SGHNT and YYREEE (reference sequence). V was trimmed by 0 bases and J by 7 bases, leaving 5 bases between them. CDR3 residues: CASSLVGNSPLHF. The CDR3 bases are TGTGCCAGCAGCTTGGTCGGGAATTCACCCCTCCACTTT.

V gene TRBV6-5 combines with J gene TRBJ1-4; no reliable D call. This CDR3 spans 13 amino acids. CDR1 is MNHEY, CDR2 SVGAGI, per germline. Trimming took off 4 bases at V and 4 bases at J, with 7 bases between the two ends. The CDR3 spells CASSSVYNEKLFF. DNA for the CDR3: TGTGCCAGCAGTTCTGTGTATAATGAAAAACTGTTTTTT.

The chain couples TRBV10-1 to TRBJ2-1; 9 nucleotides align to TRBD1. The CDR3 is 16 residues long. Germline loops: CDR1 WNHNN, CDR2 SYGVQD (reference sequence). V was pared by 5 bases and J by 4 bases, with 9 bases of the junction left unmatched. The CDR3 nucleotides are TGCGCCAGCAGTCCCTCGGACAGGGGAAATTACAATGAGCAGTTCTTC. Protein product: CASSPSDRGNYNEQFF.

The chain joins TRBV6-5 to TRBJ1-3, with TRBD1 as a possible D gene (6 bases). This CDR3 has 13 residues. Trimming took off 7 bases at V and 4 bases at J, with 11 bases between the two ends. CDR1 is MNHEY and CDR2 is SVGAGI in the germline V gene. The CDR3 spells CASTRGSGNTIYF. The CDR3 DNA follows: TGTGCCAGCACCAGGGGTTCCGGAAACACCATATATTTT.

CDR3 amino acids: CASSRGQGDTGELFF. The CDR3 nucleotides read TGTGCCAGCAGTCGAGGACAGGGGGACACCGGGGAGCTGTTTTTT. The J gene is TRBJ2-2, the V gene TRBV25-1; 10 nucleotides match TRBD1. The CDR3 has 15 residues. V lost 5 bases to trimming and J lost 3 bases; unmatched junction nucleotides: 3. Germline CDR1 is MGHDK and CDR2 is SYGVNS.